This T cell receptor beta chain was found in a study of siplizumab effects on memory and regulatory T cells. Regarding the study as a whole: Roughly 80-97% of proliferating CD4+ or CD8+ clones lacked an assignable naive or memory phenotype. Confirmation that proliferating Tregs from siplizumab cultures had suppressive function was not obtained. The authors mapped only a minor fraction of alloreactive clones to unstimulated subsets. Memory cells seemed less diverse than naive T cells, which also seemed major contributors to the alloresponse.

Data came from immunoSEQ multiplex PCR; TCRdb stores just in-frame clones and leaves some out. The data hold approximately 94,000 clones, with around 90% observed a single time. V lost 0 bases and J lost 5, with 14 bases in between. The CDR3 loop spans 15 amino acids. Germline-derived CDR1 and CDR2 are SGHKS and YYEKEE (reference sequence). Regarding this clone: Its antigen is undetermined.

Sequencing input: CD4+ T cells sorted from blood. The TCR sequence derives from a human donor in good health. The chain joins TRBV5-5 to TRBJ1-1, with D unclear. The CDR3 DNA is TGTGCCAGCAGCTTGGACACCTTCGGGGTTACTGAAGCTTTCTTT. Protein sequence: CASSLDTFGVTEAFF.